The 7 T cell receptor beta chains listed next were all sequenced from one sample in a study of response to subunit inactivated influenza vaccine. MiXCR was run by TCRdb on the RT-PCR reads, yielding one entry per CDR3 protein. Of 700,000 to 900,000 distinct CDR3 sequences in the sample, 21% were seen once. The sequencing here drew on PBMCs from blood, taken about 5 days after vaccination. The receptor set was obtained from a man aged 50 or older who received an inactivated influenza vaccine.

This chain connects TRBV28 to TRBJ1-5, with a possible D match to TRBD1 (6 bases). CDR1 is MDHEN, CDR2 SYDVKM, per germline. The CDR3 totals 12 residues. The germline V and J ends were trimmed by 6 bases and 13 bases, with 16 bases remaining between them. The CDR3: CASSPDRLRQHF. CDR3 nucleotides: TGTGCCAGCAGCCCCGACAGGTTGAGGCAGCATTTT.

This clonotype was seen a few times. This rearrangement joins TRBV20-1 to TRBJ2-1; no definite D call. Trimming cost V 8 bases and J 0 bases, with 17 bases left between them. The CDR3 has 15 amino acids. Germline loops: CDR1 DFQATT, CDR2 SNEGSKA (reference sequence). The CDR3 region is CSPSGGLSSYNEQFF. The CDR3 DNA reads as TGCAGTCCTTCCGGCGGTCTTAGCTCCTACAATGAGCAGTTCTTC.

This clonotype appeared a few times. DNA of the CDR3: TGTGCCAGCAGTCCAGGACAGGCGGAGACCCAGTACTTC. Residues: CASSPGQAETQYF. The rearrangement uses TRBV12-3 or TRBV12-4 and TRBJ2-5; the match to TRBD1 covers 7 bases. This CDR3 spans 13 amino acids. V was pared by 5 bases and J by 5 bases, with 5 bases of the junction left unmatched.

The J gene is TRBJ2-7, the V gene TRBV27; D is ambiguous. CDR3 size: 13 residues. CDR1 is MNHEY and CDR2 is SMNVEV in the germline V gene (reference sequence). V lost 0 bases, J lost 4 bases, and 7 bases lay in between. Here the CDR3 reads CASSLSAEYEQYF. In DNA, the CDR3 is TGTGCCAGCAGTTTATCGGCCGAGTACGAGCAGTACTTC.

The table lists this clonotype with many counts. V and J are TRBV5-5 and TRBJ2-1; tentatively, D is TRBD1 or TRBD2 (5 bases each). Per germline, CDR1 SGHKS and CDR2 YYEKEE (reference sequence). Trimming left V 4 bases short and J 4 bases short, with 18 bases between. The length of the CDR3 is 16 residues. The CDR3 region is CASSRGSGRNYNEQFF. Here the CDR3 DNA reads TGTGCCAGCAGCCGAGGATCGGGACGGAATTACAATGAGCAGTTCTTC.

The gene calls are TRBV5-5 and TRBJ2-1; maybe TRBD1 (6 bases). The germline V gene encodes CDR1 SGHKS and CDR2 YYEKEE (reference sequence). Between the trimmed V and J ends, which lost 4 bases and 4 bases, there was a span of 15 bases. This CDR3 region has 15 residues. The CDR3 coding sequence is TGTGCCAGCAGCGTACAGGGTGAGCCGTACAATGAGCAGTTCTTC. Its protein is CASSVQGEPYNEQFF.

The chain couples TRBV3-1 to TRBJ2-1; D is possibly TRBD2 (6 bases). Trimming cost V 5 bases and J 3 bases, with 17 bases left between them. There are 16 residues in the CDR3. Germline V lookup: CDR1 LGHDT, CDR2 YNNKEL (reference sequence). The CDR3 DNA follows: TGTGCCAGCAGCACCCCCGGTACGGGGGTCTACAATGAGCAGTTCTTC. Protein: CASSTPGTGVYNEQFF.